These 28 T cell receptor beta chains share one sample of origin, sequenced in a study of beta chain features in type 1 diabetes. Overall study findings and caveats: Among patients with Type 1 diabetes, TCRB CDR3s were moderately but significantly shorter in every one of the four CD4+ subsets.

TCRB transcripts that were expressed got sequenced, as all of the isolated RNA had been reverse transcribed. Some clones are missing from TCRdb's copy, which holds only in-frame ones; the method was immunoSEQ multiplex PCR. The table has more than 300,000 clones, approximately 10% seen once. What these receptors recognize is not known. The material sequenced was central memory CD4+ T cells from blood. These receptors all stem from a man aged 25 to 40 with type 1 diabetes.

This clone was detected many times. The chain employs TRBV15 and TRBJ1-2; possible D gene TRBD1, 5 bases. The length of the CDR3 is 14 residues. The V end was cut by 5 bases, the J end by 7 bases, with 17 bases between. The germline CDR1 and CDR2 sequences are LNHNV and YYDKDF (reference sequence). The CDR3 region is CATSATSGLGGYTF. CDR3 coding DNA: TGTGCCACCAGCGCGACCTCGGGGCTCGGTGGCTACACCTTC.

This clone has just a few counts. V gene TRBV29-1 combines with J gene TRBJ2-1; D ambiguous. V lost 7 bases and J lost 4, with 8 bases in between. There are 11 residues in the CDR3. The V gene's germline CDR1 is SQVTM and CDR2 ANQGSEA. CDR3 sequence: CSAYIYNEQFF. The DNA of the CDR3 is TGCAGCGCCTATATTTACAATGAGCAGTTCTTC.

This clone was seen more than once but under ten times. The rearrangement joins TRBV7-2 to TRBJ2-3; D may match TRBD1 or TRBD2 (6 bases each). Trimming pared 5 bases from V and 10 bases from J, leaving 13 bases between. The CDR3 is 12 residues long. Germline V gene sequence: CDR1 SGHTA, CDR2 FQGNSA. CDR3 in amino acids: CASSNNGGAQYF. CDR3 in DNA: TGTGCCAGCAGCAATAACGGGGGCGCGCAGTATTTT.

In this sample, this clone turned up a few times. This chain uses TRBV6-5 with TRBJ2-2; 9 nucleotides agree with TRBD1. The J segment lost 0 bases and the V segment lost 4 bases, leaving 3 bases of the junction unmatched. CDR1 and CDR2 (germline): MNHEY, SVGAGI. CDR3 size: 16 residues. The CDR3 is CASSSRQGANTGELFF. DNA of the CDR3: TGTGCCAGCAGTTCCAGACAGGGGGCGAACACCGGGGAGCTGTTTTTT.

This clone is a singleton in its sample. The V call is TRBV6-5, the J call TRBJ2-3; TRBD1 aligns across 7 bases. CDR3 length: 15 amino acids. The J segment lost 2 bases and the V segment lost 6 bases, leaving 8 bases of the junction unmatched. Germline lookup yields CDR1 MNHEY and CDR2 SVGAGI. The CDR3 bases are TGTGCCAGCAGCCACGACAGGGTTAACACAGATACGCAGTATTTT. It is translated as CASSHDRVNTDTQYF.

This clone was counted at least ten times. The rearrangement links TRBV10-3 to TRBJ2-1; D is possibly TRBD1 or TRBD2 (5 bases each). V lost 11 bases to trimming and J lost 5 bases, with 13 bases between them. Germline V gene lookup returns CDR1 ENHRY and CDR2 SYGVKD. CDR3 length equals 12 residues. The CDR3 nucleotides are TGTGCCGCCGGGACGGAAAACAATGAGCAGTTCTTC. This sequence encodes CAAGTENNEQFF.

This clone was seen only a few times. V gene TRBV18 combines with J gene TRBJ1-5, with D possibly TRBD1 on 6 matching bases. Germline CDR1 is KGHSH and CDR2 is LQKENI. This CDR3 comprises 14 residues. Trimming took off 10 bases at V and 7 bases at J, with 20 bases between the two ends. CDR3 residues: CATRGDTEKQPQHF. The DNA for the CDR3 is TGTGCCACCCGGGGGGACACAGAGAAACAGCCCCAGCATTTT.

The rearrangement uses TRBV2 and TRBJ1-2, with TRBD1 identical over 8 bases. V shed 5 bases and J 9 bases; nucleotides not matched to a gene: 11. The CDR3 length is 14 residues. Germline CDR1 is SNHLY and CDR2 is FYNNEI. The chain's CDR3 is CASSSAGTGDSYTF. In nucleotides, the CDR3 is TGTGCCAGCAGTAGCGCCGGGACAGGCGACAGCTACACCTTC.

This clone was counted a few times. The chain couples TRBV6-1 to TRBJ1-2; D unresolved. CDR1 MNHNS and CDR2 SASEGT come from the germline V gene. The CDR3 contains 12 residues. V was cut by 0 bases and J by 5 bases, with 4 bases left in between. CDR3 sequence reads: CASSEALYGYTF. The DNA for the CDR3 is TGTGCCAGCAGTGAAGCCCTATATGGCTACACCTTC.

The chain employs TRBV9 and TRBJ2-5; D unresolved. Germline V gene lookup returns CDR1 SGDLS and CDR2 YYNGEE. V lost 1 base to trimming and J lost 5 bases, with 12 bases between them. This CDR3 spans 14 amino acids. The CDR3 is CASSVHVRWETQYF. DNA for the CDR3: TGTGCCAGCAGCGTACACGTCCGGTGGGAGACCCAGTACTTC.

This clone was detected a few times. The rearrangement links TRBV10-3 to TRBJ1-2; 9 bases map to TRBD1. The V gene end was trimmed by 2 bases and the J gene end by 4 bases; junction bases not matched to a gene: 8. Germline V lookup: CDR1 ENHRY, CDR2 SYGVKD. There are 16 residues in the CDR3. Written as DNA, the CDR3 is TGTGCCATCAGTGAGGCGGGACAGGGAAAATTCTATGGCTACACCTTC. This sequence encodes CAISEAGQGKFYGYTF.

The rearrangement joins TRBV9 to TRBJ2-5, with TRBD1 identical over 8 bases. With V trimmed by 0 bases and J by 2 bases, 6 bases remained unmatched. The CDR3 is 16 amino acids. Per the germline V gene, CDR1 is SGDLS and CDR2 is YYNGEE. The CDR3 sequence: CASSVAVGQGQETQYF. CDR3 nucleotide sequence: TGTGCCAGCAGCGTAGCTGTTGGACAGGGACAAGAGACCCAGTACTTC.

The chain recombines TRBV10-3 with TRBJ2-7; D is uncertain. Germline CDR1 and CDR2: ENHRY and SYGVKD. The CDR3 is made up of 14 amino acids. V lost 5 bases, J lost 0 bases, and 11 bases lay in between. The CDR3 bases are TGTGCCATCAGTCCAAACACGGACTCCTACGAGCAGTACTTC. It encodes CAISPNTDSYEQYF.

Worth noting for this clone: The sample has other DNA sequences that encode this CDR3 too. The V gene is TRBV20-1, the J gene TRBJ1-1, with unresolved D. This CDR3 is built from 11 residues. Germline CDR1 DFQATT, CDR2 SNEGSKA (reference sequence). The V and J ends lost 1 base and 2 bases respectively, with 2 bases between them. CDR3 in amino acids: CSARGNTEAFF. The DNA of the CDR3 is TGCAGTGCTAGAGGTAACACTGAAGCTTTCTTT.

This sequence joins TRBV7-2 and TRBJ1-2; 11 bases align to TRBD1. V shed 4 bases, J shed 3 bases, and the junction held 4 bases outside the gene matches. The germline CDR1 and CDR2 sequences are SGHTA and FQGNSA. This CDR3 spans 15 amino acids. The DNA of the CDR3 is TGTGCCAGCAGCTCCCGGACAGGGGGCTACTATGGCTACACCTTC. Translated: CASSSRTGGYYGYTF.

This clone was counted only a few times. CDR3 in DNA: TGTGCCAGCAGCCGACAATTAGACAATTCACCCCTCCACTTT. Translated, it gives CASSRQLDNSPLHF. The J gene is TRBJ1-6, the V gene TRBV7-2; no definite D call. V was shortened by 5 bases and J by 7 bases, with 12 bases between the two germline ends. Per the germline V gene, CDR1 is SGHTA and CDR2 is FQGNSA. The CDR3 is 14 residues long.

The chain links TRBV27 to TRBJ1-5; D might be TRBD1 (5 bases). The CDR3 runs to 15 residues. Trimming took 8 bases from V and 0 from J, leaving 14 bases between them. Per the germline V gene, CDR1 is MNHEY and CDR2 is SMNVEV (reference sequence). The CDR3 region has the DNA TGTGCCAGCGGAGCTGACAGATATAGCAATCAGCCCCAGCATTTT. It yields the protein CASGADRYSNQPQHF.

This clone was seen more than once but under ten times. Mismatch with germline at one junction end may stem from a read error. The chain links TRBV7-9 to TRBJ2-3, with D perhaps matching TRBD1 (5 bases). The germline gives CDR1 SEHNR, CDR2 FQNEAQ (reference sequence). The CDR3 loop spans 12 amino acids. CDR3 sequence reads: CASSLGIGQGNF. As DNA, the CDR3 is TGTGCCAGCAGCTTAGGGATTGGGCAGGGAAATTTT.

This clone was seen only a few times. The chain is built from TRBV11-2 and TRBJ2-1, with 8 bases that match TRBD1. The junction had 5 bases not matched to a gene; V was cut back by 4 bases and J by 6 bases. The germline V gene encodes CDR1 SGHAT and CDR2 FQNNGV. The CDR3 extends over 14 amino acids. CDR3 DNA sequence: TGTGCCAGCAGCTCGGACAGGGTAGGCAATGAGCAGTTCTTC. Translation: CASSSDRVGNEQFF.

This clone was observed at least ten times. The chain joins TRBV7-9 to TRBJ1-6, with D possibly TRBD1 on 5 matching bases. CDR3 length: 14 amino acids. Trimming cost V 5 bases and J 10 bases, with 15 bases left between them. Germline CDR1 reads SEHNR; CDR2 reads FQNEAQ (reference sequence). The CDR3 sequence: CASSPSRGESPLHF. In DNA, the CDR3 is TGTGCCAGCAGCCCGAGTCGGGGCGAGTCACCCCTCCACTTT.

This chain joins TRBV6-5 and TRBJ2-5; TRBD2 aligns across 10 bases. CDR1 is MNHEY and CDR2 is SVGAGI in the germline V gene. V was clipped by 2 bases and J by 1 base; unmatched bases: 1. The CDR3 covers 15 residues. For the CDR3, the DNA is TGTGCCAGCAGTTACGGACTAGCGGTCCAAGAGACCCAGTACTTC. It yields the protein CASSYGLAVQETQYF.

This clone was counted only a few times. The chain uses TRBV28 and TRBJ1-2; possible D gene TRBD1, 5 bases. The CDR3 loop spans 15 amino acids. V was shortened by 3 bases and J by 4 bases, with 15 bases between the two germline ends. Per germline, CDR1 MDHEN and CDR2 SYDVKM. DNA of the CDR3: TGTGCCAGCAGTTTCATGCAAGGGGCGGCCTATGGCTACACCTTC. This encodes CASSFMQGAAYGYTF.

The table lists this clone with a few counts. The rearrangement links TRBV4-3 to TRBJ1-6; 7 positions agree with TRBD1. CDR1 and CDR2 from the germline V gene are LGHNA and YSLEER. V lost 0 bases, J lost 0 bases, and 11 bases stayed unmatched. The CDR3 contains 20 residues. The CDR3 coding sequence is TGCGCCAGCAGCCAAGAAACCCGGGACAGCACAAGCTCCTATAATTCACCCCTCCACTTT. It translates to CASSQETRDSTSSYNSPLHF.

The chain combines TRBV11-2 with TRBJ2-2, with TRBD1 matching over 9 bases. The trim removed 5 bases at V and 5 bases at J, leaving 6 bases unmatched. Germline CDR1 reads SGHAT; CDR2 reads FQNNGV. The CDR3 is 15 residues long. CDR3 nucleotide sequence: TGTGCCAGCAGCCCCGGACAGGGGAGGACCGGGGAGCTGTTTTTT. Translation gives CASSPGQGRTGELFF.

This clone has only one observation. CDR3: CASSLLGLEGYNEQFF. As DNA, the CDR3 is TGTGCCAGCAGCTTATTGGGGTTGGAGGGATACAATGAGCAGTTCTTC. The chain recombines TRBV7-2 with TRBJ2-1; maybe TRBD2 (6 bases). There are 16 residues in the CDR3. The V gene lost 2 bases and the J gene lost 4 bases, with 15 bases spanning the gap. CDR1 and CDR2 from the germline V gene are SGHTA and FQGNSA.

This clone was counted a few times. This chain joins TRBV5-1 and TRBJ1-3; a weak D match, TRBD1 (6 bases). This CDR3 is 15 amino acids long. Trimming removed 4 bases at V and 4 bases at J, with 15 bases between. Germline loops: CDR1 SGHRS, CDR2 YFSETQ. This CDR3 is CASSLQGSEGNTIYF. DNA of the CDR3: TGCGCCAGCAGCCTTCAGGGGTCGGAAGGAAACACCATATATTTT.

The V gene is TRBV14, the J gene TRBJ1-1; no reliable D call. Trimming took 5 bases from V and 5 from J, leaving 12 bases between them. Germline V CDR1 and CDR2: SGHDN, FVKESK. This CDR3 contains 13 residues. CDR3 DNA: TGTGCCAGCAGCTCCATGACGGGAACTGAAGCTTTCTTT. This gives the protein CASSSMTGTEAFF.

The rearrangement joins TRBV29-1 to TRBJ2-3; no clear D. This CDR3 spans 14 amino acids. Per germline, CDR1 SQVTM and CDR2 ANQGSEA. V lost 3 bases to trimming and J lost 6 bases, with 16 bases between them. CDR3 in amino acids: CSVEPGSRMDTQYF. The CDR3, as DNA: TGCAGCGTTGAGCCGGGCTCTAGAATGGATACGCAGTATTTT.